Shown below are 30 T cell receptor beta chains from a single sample sequenced in a study of OX40 agonist ivuxolimab in advanced cancers. Profiled with immunoSEQ multiplex PCR; TCRdb holds only in-frame clones, not every one. The sample gives about 82,000 clones, roughly nine tenths of which show up once; about 2.1% is in the top ten. The source material was CD4+ or CD8+ T cells sorted from blood, sampled in a trial of the OX40 agonist ivuxolimab. The source of these receptors is an adult with an advanced solid tumor such as melanoma, head and neck, liver or kidney cancer.

This rearrangement joins TRBV19 to TRBJ2-7, with TRBD1 matching 8 bases. Germline CDR1 is LNHDA and CDR2 is SQIVND (reference sequence). The V and J ends lost 5 bases and 3 bases, in that order; junction bases with no gene match: 3. This CDR3 contains 13 residues. CDR3 amino acids: CASSVGQDYEQYF. CDR3 DNA: TGTGCCAGTAGTGTGGGACAGGACTACGAGCAGTACTTC.

This rearrangement joins TRBV7-9 to TRBJ1-3; a possible D gene is TRBD1 (6 bases). Trimming removed 5 bases from V and 4 bases from J, with 9 bases in between. The length of the CDR3 is 13 residues. CDR1 and CDR2 from the germline V gene are SEHNR and FQNEAQ (reference sequence). The CDR3 spells CASSQGTGNTIYF. CDR3 nucleotides: TGTGCCAGCAGCCAGGGGACGGGAAACACCATATATTTT.

V and J are TRBV5-1 and TRBJ2-7; D may be TRBD1 (7 bases). The CDR3 covers 14 residues. Trimming removed 6 bases from V and 3 bases from J, with 16 bases in between. The germline CDR1 and CDR2 sequences are SGHRS and YFSETQ. The CDR3 protein is CASKEGTANYEQYF. CDR3 DNA: TGCGCCAGCAAGGAGGGGACAGCAAACTACGAGCAGTACTTC.

The V gene is TRBV5-1, the J gene TRBJ2-1, with TRBD2 matching over 7 bases. V lost 7 bases, J lost 6 bases, and 13 bases stayed unmatched. CDR3 length: 15 residues. The germline V gene has CDR1 SGHRS and CDR2 YFSETQ. The CDR3 loop is CASDLGASGFNEQFF. CDR3 sequence (DNA): TGCGCCAGCGACCTTGGGGCTAGCGGATTCAATGAGCAGTTCTTC.

This chain connects TRBV4-2 to TRBJ1-3, with 10 bases identical to TRBD1. Germline-derived CDR1 and CDR2 are LGHNA and YNFKEQ. The CDR3 totals 17 residues. The ends lost 4 bases at V and 0 bases at J; junction bases unmatched: 6. CDR3 sequence reads: CASSRTGTGVSGNTIYF. DNA of the CDR3: TGTGCCAGCAGCCGCACCGGGACAGGGGTCTCTGGAAACACCATATATTTT.

This sequence joins TRBV28 and TRBJ2-1; D is uncertain. Germline V gene lookup returns CDR1 MDHEN and CDR2 SYDVKM. CDR3 length equals 15 residues. The germline V and J ends were trimmed by 6 bases and 0 bases, with 12 bases remaining between them. The CDR3 loop reads CASSRVSYSYNEQFF. CDR3 coding DNA: TGTGCCAGCAGCCGGGTGAGTTACTCCTACAATGAGCAGTTCTTC.

The V gene is TRBV2, the J gene TRBJ2-3; D call uncertain. The CDR3 has 13 residues. Per germline, CDR1 SNHLY and CDR2 FYNNEI. V shed 3 bases and J shed 6 bases, with 10 bases lying between them. This CDR3 reads CASSDLVGDTQYF. In nucleotides, the CDR3 is TGTGCCAGCAGTGATCTAGTAGGGGATACGCAGTATTTT.

The CDR3 DNA reads TGTGCCAGCAGTTCATCATCCCAGGGCGGGCCCTACGAGCAGTACTTC. The encoded protein is CASSSSSQGGPYEQYF. The chain carries TRBV28 and TRBJ2-7; D possibly matches TRBD1 or TRBD2 (5 bases each). CDR3 size: 16 residues. Germline loops: CDR1 MDHEN, CDR2 SYDVKM. V lost 4 bases to trimming and J lost 2 bases, with 18 bases between them. Drawing the rest from reference TRBV28 and TRBJ2-7, the complete variable domain is DVKVTQSSRYLVKRTGEKVFLECVQDMDHENMFWYRQDPGLGLRLIYFSYDVKMKEKGDIPEGYSVSREKKERFSLILESASTNQTSMYLCASSSSSQGGPYEQYFGPGTRLTVT.

The chain is built from TRBV5-1 and TRBJ2-7, with 10 bases aligning to TRBD2. V was clipped by 3 bases and J by 7 bases; unmatched bases: 16. The CDR3 sequence is 17 residues long. Germline CDR1 SGHRS, CDR2 YFSETQ. DNA for the CDR3: TGCGCCAGCAGCTCTACAACCGGGACTAGCGATTTCAGGGAGCAGTACTTC. Translation gives CASSSTTGTSDFREQYF.

V is TRBV10-1 and J is TRBJ2-3, with a tentative D call TRBD1 (5 bases). The CDR3 contains 13 residues. CDR1 is WNHNN and CDR2 is SYGVQD in the germline V gene (reference sequence). V dropped 6 bases and J dropped 3 bases, with 10 bases sitting between them. The CDR3 DNA reads TGCGCCAGCAGCGTCAGGGTAACAGATACGCAGTATTTT. Protein: CASSVRVTDTQYF.

The chain is built from TRBV18 and TRBJ1-3; no clear D gene. The germline V gene has CDR1 KGHSH and CDR2 LQKENI. V lost 2 bases to trimming and J lost 0 bases, with 8 bases between them. The CDR3 is 15 amino acids. The CDR3 region is CASSPMVLSGNTIYF. The CDR3 coding sequence is TGTGCCAGCTCACCAATGGTCCTCTCTGGAAACACCATATATTTT. The full variable domain, completed using reference TRBV18 and TRBJ1-3, is NAGVMQNPRHLVRRRGQEARLRCSPMKGHSHVYWYRQLPEEGLKFMVYLQKENIIDESGMPKERFSAEFPKEGPSILRIQQVVRGDSAAYFCASSPMVLSGNTIYFGEGSWLTVV.

The chain recombines TRBV27 with TRBJ2-7; no clear D. CDR1 and CDR2 from the germline V gene are MNHEY and SMNVEV (reference sequence). CDR3 length: 14 amino acids. Trimming shortened V by 5 bases and J by 0 bases, and 11 bases separated the two germline ends. CDR3 DNA: TGTGCCAGCAGTCCGCGACTCACCTCCTACGAGCAGTACTTC. It specifies CASSPRLTSYEQYF.

The genes are TRBV9 and TRBJ2-1; the D is unclear. Looked up from germline, CDR1 is SGDLS and CDR2 is YYNGEE. The CDR3 runs 16 residues. V lost 0 bases and J lost 0, with 10 bases in between. The CDR3 sequence is CASSVGSLSSYNEQFF. In nucleotides, the CDR3 is TGTGCCAGCAGCGTAGGGAGCCTTAGCTCCTACAATGAGCAGTTCTTC.

The J gene is TRBJ2-5, the V gene TRBV7-2, with TRBD2 identical over 8 bases. The germline V gene has CDR1 SGHTA and CDR2 FQGNSA. V was pared by 6 bases and J by 4 bases, with 4 bases of the junction left unmatched. The CDR3 has 13 residues. CDR3 nucleotides: TGTGCCAGCAGTAACGGGGGGGGAGAGACCCAGTACTTC. Protein product: CASSNGGGETQYF.

The J gene is TRBJ1-2, the V gene TRBV19; D is unresolved. Trimming removed 3 bases at V and 10 bases at J, with 12 bases between. There are 12 residues in the CDR3. Germline assignment: CDR1 LNHDA and CDR2 SQIVND (reference sequence). The CDR3 here is CASSILRGFYTF. CDR3 nucleotide sequence: TGTGCCAGTAGTATCCTTCGGGGATTCTACACCTTC.

The V and J genes are TRBV7-8 and TRBJ2-3; 10 bases fit TRBD2. Germline V gene data show CDR1 as SGHVS and CDR2 as FQNEAQ. The CDR3 covers 17 residues. V lost 2 bases to trimming and J lost 4 bases; unmatched junction nucleotides: 9. This chain's CDR3 is CASSLRPLAGAPDTQYF. CDR3 sequence (DNA): TGTGCCAGCAGCTTACGGCCCCTAGCGGGAGCTCCAGATACGCAGTATTTT.

This chain links TRBV9 with TRBJ1-2, with 10 nucleotides matching TRBD1. The CDR3 runs 13 residues. V lost 8 bases and J lost 3; bases outside the gene matches: 4. The germline V gene encodes CDR1 SGDLS and CDR2 YYNGEE. As DNA, the CDR3 is TGTGCCAGTGGGACAGGGGATGACTATGGCTACACCTTC. Translating it yields CASGTGDDYGYTF.

This clone appeared a single time. The chain joins TRBV29-1 to TRBJ2-2, with D perhaps being TRBD1 or TRBD2 (5 bases each). The CDR3 runs 14 residues. Trimming shortened V by 7 bases and J by 3 bases, and 15 bases separated the two germline ends. Germline V gene lookup returns CDR1 SQVTM and CDR2 ANQGSEA. CDR3 nucleotides: TGCAGCGCTAACCGGGACCGCGACACCGGGGAGCTGTTTTTT. Amino acids: CSANRDRDTGELFF.

This chain joins TRBV19 and TRBJ1-5; no clear D gene. This CDR3 spans 14 amino acids. In germline, CDR1 is LNHDA, CDR2 SQIVND (reference sequence). V was clipped by 3 bases and J by 0 bases, with 6 bases between them. CDR3: CASSISDSNQPQHF. As DNA, the CDR3 is TGTGCCAGTAGTATCTCCGATAGCAATCAGCCCCAGCATTTT. Full variable domain (rest looked up from reference TRBV19 and TRBJ1-5): DGGITQSPKYLFRKEGQNVTLSCEQNLNHDAMYWYRQDPGQGLRLIYYSQIVNDFQKGDIAEGYSVSREKKESFPLTVTSAQKNPTAFYLCASSISDSNQPQHFGDGTRLSIL.

The chain has TRBV4-1 and TRBJ1-4, with 8 bases matching TRBD1. The CDR3 contains 19 residues. CDR1 and CDR2 (germline): MGHRA, YSYEKL. V shed 1 base and J 7 bases; nucleotides not matched to a gene: 17. CDR3 sequence reads: CASSQALTTTGQGGEKLFF. CDR3 in DNA: TGCGCCAGCAGCCAAGCCCTCACGACAACCGGACAGGGTGGTGAAAAACTGTTTTTT.

This clone is a singleton in its sample. The chain joins TRBV5-6 to TRBJ2-7, with 8 nucleotides matching TRBD1. Trimming took 0 bases from V and 2 from J; bases not matched to a gene: 4. The CDR3 extends over 15 amino acids. Germline-derived CDR1 and CDR2 are SGHDT and YYEEEE. CDR3 residues: CASSLGGQGAYEQYF. As DNA, the CDR3 is TGTGCCAGCAGCTTGGGAGGACAGGGCGCCTACGAGCAGTACTTC.

The V call is TRBV7-8, the J call TRBJ2-5; D remains ambiguous. Trimming took off 4 bases at V and 2 bases at J, with 8 bases between the two ends. CDR1 and CDR2 (germline): SGHVS, FQNEAQ. CDR3 length: 13 residues. The CDR3 region has the DNA TGTGCCAGCAGCTGGGGAAGACAAGAGACCCAGTACTTC. This translates into CASSWGRQETQYF. The whole variable domain, remainder taken from reference TRBV7-8 and TRBJ2-5, is GAGVSQSPRYKVAKRGQDVALRCDPISGHVSLFWYQQALGQGPEFLTYFQNEAQLDKSGLPSDRFFAERPEGSVSTLKIQRTQQEDSAVYLCASSWGRQETQYFGPGTRLLVL.

The chain employs TRBV2 and TRBJ1-5, with TRBD1 identical over 8 bases. The germline V gene encodes CDR1 SNHLY and CDR2 FYNNEI. This CDR3 region has 14 residues. With 5 bases clipped from V and 4 bases from J, the junction kept 4 bases outside the gene matches. CDR3 sequence: CASSRQGPNQPQHF. CDR3 sequence (DNA): TGTGCCAGCAGTAGACAGGGGCCGAATCAGCCCCAGCATTTT.

The chain combines TRBV7-9 with TRBJ2-3; 8 bases line up with TRBD2. With V trimmed by 4 bases and J by 1 base, 7 bases remained unmatched. CDR1 is SEHNR and CDR2 is FQNEAQ in the germline V gene (reference sequence). The CDR3 is made up of 16 amino acids. CDR3 sequence reads: CASSSSAGAGTDTQYF. The CDR3 region has the DNA TGTGCCAGCAGCTCATCAGCGGGAGCGGGCACAGATACGCAGTATTTT.

J is TRBJ2-1 and V is TRBV6-1; D uncertain. The CDR3 is 12 amino acids. Looked up from germline, CDR1 is MNHNS and CDR2 is SASEGT. The germline V and J ends were trimmed by 7 bases and 4 bases, with 8 bases remaining between them. The CDR3 loop is CASITDYNEQFF. The DNA of the CDR3 is TGTGCCAGCATTACGGATTACAATGAGCAGTTCTTC.

The chain carries TRBV2 and TRBJ2-3; TRBD1 agrees at 9 bases. The CDR3 consists of 15 residues. Germline trimming cut 7 bases from V and 4 bases from J; bases unmatched to any gene: 9. In germline, CDR1 is SNHLY, CDR2 FYNNEI. The CDR3 reads CASTARTGGADTQYF. The CDR3 bases are TGTGCCAGCACCGCCAGAACAGGGGGCGCAGATACGCAGTATTTT.

This clone showed up just once. The chain joins TRBV2 to TRBJ2-5, with D possibly being TRBD2 (5 bases). V lost 5 bases and J 13 bases, leaving 17 bases between the germline ends. Germline loops: CDR1 SNHLY, CDR2 FYNNEI. The CDR3 is 12 residues long. Here the CDR3 reads CASSKMTGSVYF. CDR3 sequence (DNA): TGTGCCAGCAGTAAGATGACGGGGAGCGTGTACTTC.

This chain uses TRBV19 with TRBJ2-6; D may be TRBD1 (5 bases). Trimming left V 5 bases short and J 4 bases short, with 9 bases between. Germline V CDR1 and CDR2: LNHDA, SQIVND (reference sequence). This CDR3 has 14 residues. CDR3 in DNA: TGTGCCAGTAGTCAGGGTCCCGGGGCCAACGTCCTGACTTTC. Protein sequence: CASSQGPGANVLTF.

The chain links TRBV2 to TRBJ1-5; the D gene is possibly TRBD1 (5 bases). CDR1 and CDR2 from the germline V gene are SNHLY and FYNNEI. V was clipped by 4 bases and J by 4 bases, with 14 bases between them. This CDR3 is 15 amino acids long. Here the CDR3 reads CASSGGWGTNQPQHF. CDR3 nucleotide sequence: TGTGCCAGCAGTGGGGGGTGGGGGACTAATCAGCCCCAGCATTTT.

The rearrangement joins TRBV30 to TRBJ2-1, with D possibly being TRBD2 (5 bases). This CDR3 region has 13 residues. V was shortened by 1 base and J by 12 bases, with 16 bases between the two germline ends. Germline loops: CDR1 GTSNPN, CDR2 SVGIG (reference sequence). The CDR3 sequence is CAWSGLSAGRQFF. In nucleotides, the CDR3 is TGTGCCTGGAGTGGATTATCGGCGGGTAGGCAGTTCTTC.